Each of the 25 T cell receptor beta chains below was sequenced from the same sample in a study of tumor and adjacent non-tumor tissue in lung cancer. This sample's RNA came from whole unsorted tissue. More than 3 cm separated this lung sample from the edge of the tumor. Three rounds of nested PCR, following a modified ARM-PCR protocol, produced the TCRbeta library. TCRdb processed the multiplex PCR reads anew with MiXCR; each CDR3 protein has one entry. Found here are some 70,000 distinct CDR3 sequences, roughly 70% of them singletons; the top ten hold approximately 30%. Sequenced material: distant non-tumor lung tissue. These receptors were collected from a woman in her fifties or sixties with non-small cell lung cancer.

As to this clonotype: This likely comes from a read error, as the CDR3 has no conserved phenylalanine or tryptophan at its end. The rearrangement uses TRBV12-3 or TRBV12-4 and TRBJ1-5; TRBD1 might be the D (6 bases). The germline V and J ends were trimmed by 7 bases and 2 bases, with 18 bases remaining between them. This CDR3 region has 16 residues. CDR3 sequence: CASNLGGAYGNQPQHS. The CDR3 coding sequence is TGTGCCAGCAATTTGGGGGGGGCTTATGGCAATCAGCCCCAGCATTCT.

This clonotype was seen repeatedly, ten times or more. V and J are TRBV30 and TRBJ2-2; TRBD2 agrees at 10 bases. The CDR3 spans 15 residues. After removal of 1 base from V and 5 bases from J, the junction contained 4 bases not matched to a gene. Germline CDR1 GTSNPN, CDR2 SVGIG (reference sequence). The CDR3 sequence is CAWSGASGSTGELFF. In DNA, the CDR3 is TGTGCCTGGAGTGGGGCTAGCGGGAGTACCGGGGAGCTGTTTTTT.

This clonotype was observed a handful of times. A much larger clone differs from this one at a single base, so this may be a read error. This rearrangement joins TRBV6-1 to TRBJ1-6, with 7 bases fitting TRBD1. This CDR3 is 19 amino acids long. With 6 bases clipped from V and 0 bases from J, the junction kept 14 bases outside the gene matches. Looked up from germline, CDR1 is MNHNS and CDR2 is SASEGT. The CDR3 DNA sequence: TGTGCCAGCAGAGCGTTGCCCCGGGACAGACGCTCCTATAATTCACCCCTCCACTTT. The encoded protein is CASRALPRDRRSYNSPLHF.

This clonotype has just one count. A junction end diverges from the germline sequence, so it may reflect a read error. V and J are TRBV28 and TRBJ2-1; D call uncertain. Germline V gives CDR1 MDHEN, CDR2 SYDVKM. The CDR3 is made up of 15 amino acids. This CDR3 reads CASSLWQQAYDEQFF. In nucleotides, the CDR3 is TGTGCCAGCAGTTTGTGGCAGCAAGCCTACGATGAGCAGTTCTTC.

Comment on this clonotype: At one end the junction does not follow the germline gene, possibly because of a read error. V usage is TRBV10-1 and J usage is TRBJ2-1; D perhaps matches TRBD2 (5 bases). Germline loops: CDR1 WNHNN, CDR2 SYGVQD (reference sequence). This CDR3 region has 17 residues. The CDR3: CASSPGSGFDGGYEQFF. CDR3 bases: TGCGCTAGCAGTCCGGGCAGCGGCTTTGACGGTGGCTATGAGCAGTTCTTC.

Details on this clonotype: Likely a read error: the CDR3 ends without its conserved phenylalanine or tryptophan. J is TRBJ2-5 and V is TRBV10-3; 7 nucleotides match TRBD1. The junction had 9 bases not matched to a gene; V was cut back by 4 bases and J by 1 base. Germline CDR1 is ENHRY and CDR2 is SYGVKD. The CDR3 is 16 amino acids. CDR3 residues: CAISARVGQTQETQYY. The CDR3 nucleotides are TGTGCCATCAGTGCCCGAGTGGGACAGACCCAAGAGACCCAGTACTAC.

Concerning this clonotype itself: This may come from a read error, since a much larger clone is one base off. The rearrangement joins TRBV7-9 to TRBJ1-1; D might be TRBD1 (5 bases). The CDR3 has 15 amino acids. Per the germline V gene, CDR1 is SEHNR and CDR2 is FQNEAQ (reference sequence). CDR3 bases: TGTGCCAGCAGCCCCACACAGGAAGGGAACGCTGAAGCTTTCTTT. It translates to CASSPTQEGNAEAFF.

About this clonotype: In this CDR3 the conserved last residue, phenylalanine or tryptophan, is missing, so a read error is likely. J is TRBJ2-5 and V is TRBV20-1; possibly TRBD2 for D (6 bases). V lost 8 bases and J lost 2, with 15 bases in between. Germline V gives CDR1 DFQATT, CDR2 SNEGSKA (reference sequence). The CDR3 runs 13 residues. The CDR3 sequence is CSIAREPQETQYL. CDR3 coding DNA: TGCAGTATAGCCCGGGAGCCTCAAGAGACCCAGTACCTC.

Comment on this clonotype: This may be a read error, as it is one base from a much larger clone. As DNA, the CDR3 is TGCGCCAGCAACCAAGATTCCTGGTGGGGCACTGAAGCTTTCTTT. Its protein is CASNQDSWWGTEAFF. The chain combines TRBV4-3 with TRBJ1-1; no reliable D call. The CDR3 is made up of 15 amino acids. Per the germline V gene, CDR1 is LGHNA and CDR2 is YSLEER.

Concerning this clonotype itself: A much larger clone differs from this one at a single base, so this may be a read error. The genes are TRBV29-1 and TRBJ2-1; D remains unclear. CDR1 and CDR2 from the germline V gene are SQVTM and ANQGSEA. Trimming cost V 2 bases and J 2 bases, with 10 bases left between them. The CDR3 covers 14 residues. The chain's CDR3 is CSVELRPTYNEQFF. Here the CDR3 DNA reads TGCAGCGTTGAACTAAGACCAACCTACAATGAGCAGTTCTTC.

The chain is built from TRBV6-2 or TRBV6-3 and TRBJ2-1; D is uncertain. Germline CDR1 MNHEY, CDR2 SVGEGT. The V and J ends lost 10 bases and 3 bases respectively, with 13 bases between them. The CDR3 totals 13 residues. CDR3 sequence reads: CATASGDYNEQFF. The CDR3 nucleotides read TGTGCCACCGCGAGTGGGGACTACAATGAGCAGTTCTTC.

Notes on this clonotype: A read error may be the cause here, since a much bigger clone is one base away. J is TRBJ1-1 and V is TRBV20-1; possible D gene TRBD1, 5 bases. The CDR3 covers 11 residues. Per the germline V gene, CDR1 is DFQATT and CDR2 is SNEGSKA (reference sequence). The CDR3 sequence is CRGEGPTEAFF. The CDR3, as DNA: TGCAGAGGGGAAGGGCCCACTGAAGCTTTCTTT.

Comments on this clonotype: A read error may produce the germline difference seen at one junction end. The chain couples TRBV11-1 to TRBJ2-3; TRBD1 aligns across 7 bases. Germline CDR1 reads SGHAT; CDR2 reads FQDESV (reference sequence). The CDR3 contains 14 residues. In nucleotides, the CDR3 is TGTGCTAGCAACATAGCTACAGGGGCTGATACGCAGTTTTTT. Translating gives CASNIATGADTQFF. Together with reference TRBV11-1 and TRBJ2-3, the CDR3 gives the full variable domain: EAEVAQSPRYKITEKSQAVAFWCDPISGHATLYWYRQILGQGPELLVQFQDESVVDDSQLPKDRFSAERLKGVDSTLKIQPAELGDSAMYLCASNIATGADTQFFGPGTRLTVL.

This clonotype has only a few counts. CDR3 amino acids: CASSGGPTYEQYF. The CDR3 DNA reads as TGTGCCAGCAGTGGTGGGCCCACCTACGAGCAGTACTTC. The J gene is TRBJ2-7, the V gene TRBV6-1; the D is unclear. The germline V gene has CDR1 MNHNS and CDR2 SASEGT. Between the trimmed V and J ends, which lost 4 bases and 2 bases, there was a span of 9 bases. The CDR3 sequence is 13 residues long.

This clonotype was found once. This is likely a read error, given that the CDR3 carries no conserved phenylalanine or tryptophan at its end. The chain joins TRBV20-1 to TRBJ2-7, with TRBD1 matching over 8 bases. Germline V gene data show CDR1 as DFQATT and CDR2 as SNEGSKA (reference sequence). CDR3 length equals 12 residues. The CDR3 region has the DNA TGCAGTCCTAGCCAGGGGGCGAAGGAGCAGTACATC. The encoded protein is CSPSQGAKEQYI.

In regard to this clonotype: Germline is not matched at one junction end, which may reflect a read error. V and J are TRBV11-2 and TRBJ2-7, with D perhaps given as TRBD1 or TRBD2 (5 bases each). Per the germline V gene, CDR1 is SGHAT and CDR2 is FQNNGV. The CDR3 length is 14 residues. The CDR3 sequence: CASGLGRFSSEQYF. CDR3 DNA sequence: TGTGCCAGCGGCTTGGGACGGTTCTCGTCCGAGCAGTACTTT.

Of note for this clonotype: A much larger clone lies one base from this, so it may be a read error. The V call is TRBV12-5, the J call TRBJ2-3; D gene ambiguous. Germline loops: CDR1 LGHNT, CDR2 FRNRAP. Trimming took off 4 bases at V and 1 base at J, with 12 bases between the two ends. The CDR3 is made up of 15 amino acids. CDR3 bases: TGTGCTAGTGGTTCAGGCGGTATTGGCACAGATACGCAGTATTTT. Its translation is CASGSGGIGTDTQYF.

A remark on this clonotype: Just one base apart from a much larger clone, this may be a read error. This rearrangement joins TRBV20-1 to TRBJ2-3; possibly TRBD1 or TRBD2 for D (5 bases each). Germline V lookup: CDR1 DFQATT, CDR2 SNEGSKA (reference sequence). The CDR3 is 14 amino acids. V lost 6 bases to trimming and J lost 3 bases, with 16 bases between them. CDR3 sequence reads: CSAYRRLGTDTQYF. CDR3 bases: TGCAGTGCCTACAGGAGGCTAGGAACAGATACGCAGTATTTT.

There are many counts of this clonotype. This rearrangement joins TRBV20-1 to TRBJ2-7; possibly TRBD1 or TRBD2 for D (5 bases each). Germline lookup yields CDR1 DFQATT and CDR2 SNEGSKA (reference sequence). V was pared by 6 bases and J by 7 bases, with 19 bases between. The CDR3 spans 13 residues. This chain's CDR3 is CSAYRGPSKEQYF. CDR3 nucleotides: TGCAGTGCCTACCGGGGCCCTAGTAAAGAGCAGTACTTC.

Details on this clonotype: A clone one base away is much larger, so this may be a read error. The chain is built from TRBV10-3 and TRBJ2-1, with 9 bases matching TRBD1. Germline CDR1 ENHRY, CDR2 SYGVKD. Unmatched junction bases numbered 10, after V lost 6 bases and J lost 7 bases. The CDR3 consists of 15 residues. CDR3 sequence: CAIREAGTGLNEQFF. For the CDR3, the DNA is TGTGCCATCAGAGAGGCCGGGACAGGGTTGAATGAGCAGTTCTTC.

Comment on this clonotype: This sequence may be a read error, since a much larger clone differs from it by one base. The chain employs TRBV6-5 and TRBJ2-2; the D call may be TRBD1 or TRBD2 (6 bases each). The V gene lost 0 bases and the J gene lost 7 bases, with 15 bases spanning the gap. This CDR3 region has 16 residues. CDR1 is MNHEY and CDR2 is SVGAGI in the germline V gene. CDR3 in DNA: TGTGCCAGCAGTTACTCGTGGAGGGGGAAGATCGGGGAGCTGTTTTTT. Protein sequence: CASSYSWRGKIGELFF.

The CDR3 region has the DNA TGTGCCAGCAGCTTCCGGGACAGGATAAATTGGGGCACTGAAGCTTTCTTT. The encoded protein is CASSFRDRINWGTEAFF. The chain links TRBV7-8 to TRBJ1-1; 8 positions agree with TRBD1. The junction had 13 bases not matched to a gene; V was cut back by 3 bases and J by 4 bases. Germline V gene sequence: CDR1 SGHVS, CDR2 FQNEAQ. The length of the CDR3 is 17 residues.

Remarks on this clonotype: A much bigger clone sits one base away, suggesting this may be a read error. CDR3 nucleotide sequence: TGTGCCAGCAGTTTAATGGTGGCTAGCGGCTACAATGAGCAGTTCTTC. Encoded protein: CASSLMVASGYNEQFF. This sequence joins TRBV12-3 or TRBV12-4 and TRBJ2-1; 7 bases map to TRBD2. Trimming cost V 2 bases and J 3 bases; bases outside gene matches: 7. CDR3 length equals 16 residues.

The genes are TRBV4-1 and TRBJ1-1, with D possibly matching TRBD1 (6 bases). The germline CDR1 and CDR2 sequences are MGHRA and YSYEKL. The ends were cut back, 8 bases at V and 4 bases at J, with 20 bases in the middle. The CDR3 is 15 residues long. The DNA of the CDR3 is TGCGCCAGCCAAGATCTCTACAGGGTCGGCACTGAAGCTTTCTTT. Its protein is CASQDLYRVGTEAFF.

The J gene is TRBJ2-7, the V gene TRBV4-2; no reliable D call. Between the trimmed V and J ends, which lost 6 bases and 3 bases, there was a span of 15 bases. This CDR3 region has 14 residues. CDR1 LGHNA and CDR2 YNFKEQ come from the germline V gene. The CDR3 sequence: CASSQILSSYEQYF. The CDR3 bases are TGTGCCAGCAGTCAGATTCTGTCAAGCTACGAGCAGTACTTC.